This T cell receptor (beta chain) originates from a study of cytomegalovirus exposure and HLA in healthy donors. General observations from the study: Later, an analysis found that TCR clusters from the first cohort tended to co-occur in the roughly 120 validation repertoires. A list of 150 or so TCR beta chains associated with cytomegalovirus was given. There were a few CMV-associated chains whose specificity for CMV antigens was confirmed in vitro. TCR sequences were mostly rare, though some public TCRs occurred in many donors.

The assay was immunoSEQ multiplex PCR, and TCRdb's table has in-frame clones only and misses some. The data contain about 120,000 clones, more than 70% of them singletons. The ends were cut back, 4 bases at V and 2 bases at J, with 9 bases in the middle. The germline CDR1 and CDR2 sequences are GTSNPN and SVGIG (reference sequence). The CDR3 runs to 14 residues. Comments on this clone: Its antigen is not known.

This sequence was found in a woman aged 30 to 39 in good health and CMV-seronegative. The gene calls are TRBV30 and TRBJ1-6, with D unresolved. Sequenced material: PBMCs. This chain's CDR3 is CAWTSRAYNSPLHF. In DNA form, the CDR3 reads TGTGCCTGGACCTCGAGGGCCTATAATTCACCCCTCCACTTT.